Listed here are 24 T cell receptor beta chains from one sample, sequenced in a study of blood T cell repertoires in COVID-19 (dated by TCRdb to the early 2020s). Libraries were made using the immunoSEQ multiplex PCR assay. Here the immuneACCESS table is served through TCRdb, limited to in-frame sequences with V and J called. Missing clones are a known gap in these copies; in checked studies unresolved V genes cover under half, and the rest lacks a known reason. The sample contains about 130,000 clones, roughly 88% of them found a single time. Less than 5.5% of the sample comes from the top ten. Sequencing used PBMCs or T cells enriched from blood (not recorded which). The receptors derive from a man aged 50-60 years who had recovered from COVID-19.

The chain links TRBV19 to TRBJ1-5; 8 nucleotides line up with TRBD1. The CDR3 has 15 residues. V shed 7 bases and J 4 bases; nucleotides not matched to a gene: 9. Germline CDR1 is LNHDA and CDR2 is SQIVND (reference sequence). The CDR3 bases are TGTGCCAGTAAAAGGACAGGGTGGGTGAATCAGCCCCAGCATTTT. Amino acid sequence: CASKRTGWVNQPQHF.

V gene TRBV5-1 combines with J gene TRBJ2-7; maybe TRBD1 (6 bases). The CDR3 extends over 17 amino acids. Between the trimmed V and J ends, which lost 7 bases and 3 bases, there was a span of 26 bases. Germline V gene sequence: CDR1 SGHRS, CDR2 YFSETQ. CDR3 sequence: CASSLRGSSAFNYEQYF. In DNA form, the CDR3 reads TGCGCCAGCTCTCTCAGGGGTTCCAGCGCCTTTAACTACGAGCAGTACTTC.

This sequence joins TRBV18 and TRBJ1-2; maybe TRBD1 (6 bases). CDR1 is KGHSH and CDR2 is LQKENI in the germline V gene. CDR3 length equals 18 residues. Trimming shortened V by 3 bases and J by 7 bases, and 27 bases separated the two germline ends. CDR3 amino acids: CASSPLSGEGLGAGGYTF. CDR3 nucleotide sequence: TGTGCCAGCTCACCCCTGTCTGGGGAGGGCCTGGGGGCAGGTGGCTACACCTTC.

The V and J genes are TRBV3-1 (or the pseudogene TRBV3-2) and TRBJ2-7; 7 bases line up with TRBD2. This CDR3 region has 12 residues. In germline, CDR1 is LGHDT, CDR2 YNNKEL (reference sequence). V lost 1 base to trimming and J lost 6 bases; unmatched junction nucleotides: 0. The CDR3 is CASSQGGGEQYV. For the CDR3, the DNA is TGTGCCAGCAGCCAAGGGGGGGGCGAGCAGTACGTC.

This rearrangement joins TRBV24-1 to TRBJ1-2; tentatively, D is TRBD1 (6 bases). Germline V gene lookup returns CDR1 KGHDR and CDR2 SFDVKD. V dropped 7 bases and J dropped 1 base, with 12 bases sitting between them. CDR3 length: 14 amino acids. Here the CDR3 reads CATSEQGLNYGYTF. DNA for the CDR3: TGTGCCACCAGCGAACAGGGCCTTAACTATGGCTACACCTTC.

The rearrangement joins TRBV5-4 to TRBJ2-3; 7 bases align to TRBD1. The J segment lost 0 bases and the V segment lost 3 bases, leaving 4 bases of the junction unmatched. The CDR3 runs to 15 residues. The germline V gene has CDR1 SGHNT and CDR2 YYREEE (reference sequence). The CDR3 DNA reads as TGTGCCAGCAGCTCCGGACAGGTTAGCACAGATACGCAGTATTTT. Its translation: CASSSGQVSTDTQYF.

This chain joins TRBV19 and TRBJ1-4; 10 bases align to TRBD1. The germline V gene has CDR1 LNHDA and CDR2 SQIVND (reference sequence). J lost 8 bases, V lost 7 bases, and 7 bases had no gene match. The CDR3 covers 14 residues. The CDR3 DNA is TGTGCCAGTACTCCGGACAGGGGGGTCGAAAAACTGTTTTTT. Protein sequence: CASTPDRGVEKLFF.

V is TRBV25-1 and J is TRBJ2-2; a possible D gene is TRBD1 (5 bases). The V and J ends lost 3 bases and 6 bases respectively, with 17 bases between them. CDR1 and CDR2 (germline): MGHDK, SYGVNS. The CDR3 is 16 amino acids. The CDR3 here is CASSDRQGNFAGELFF. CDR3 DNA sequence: TGTGCCAGCAGTGATCGTCAGGGCAATTTTGCCGGGGAGCTGTTTTTT.

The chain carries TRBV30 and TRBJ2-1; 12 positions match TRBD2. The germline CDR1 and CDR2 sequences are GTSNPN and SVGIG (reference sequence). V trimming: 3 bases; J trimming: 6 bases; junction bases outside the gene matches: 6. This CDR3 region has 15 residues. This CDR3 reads CAWSQGLAGLNEQFF. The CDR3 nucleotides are TGTGCCTGGAGCCAAGGACTAGCGGGGCTCAATGAGCAGTTCTTC.

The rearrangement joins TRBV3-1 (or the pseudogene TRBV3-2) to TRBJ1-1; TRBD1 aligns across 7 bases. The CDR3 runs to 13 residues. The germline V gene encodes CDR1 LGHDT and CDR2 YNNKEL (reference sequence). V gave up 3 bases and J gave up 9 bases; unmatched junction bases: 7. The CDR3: CASSQRDRPQAFF. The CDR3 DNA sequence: TGTGCCAGCAGCCAGAGGGACAGACCCCAAGCTTTCTTT.

CDR3 region: CASSLAGRNYGYTF. In nucleotides, the CDR3 is TGCGCCAGCAGCCTGGCGGGACGGAACTATGGCTACACCTTC. The chain has TRBV4-3 and TRBJ1-2; a weak D match, TRBD1 (5 bases). V lost 4 bases to trimming and J lost 2 bases, with 11 bases between them. Germline V gene lookup returns CDR1 LGHNA and CDR2 YSLEER. This CDR3 contains 14 residues.

The DNA for the CDR3 is TGTGCCTGGAGACGGACAGGGGGTGGCACCGGGGAGCTGTTTTTT. It translates to CAWRRTGGGTGELFF. The chain has TRBV30 and TRBJ2-2; the match to TRBD1 covers 10 bases. V was clipped by 3 bases and J by 4 bases; unmatched bases: 5. The CDR3 runs to 15 residues. Germline V gene lookup returns CDR1 GTSNPN and CDR2 SVGIG (reference sequence).

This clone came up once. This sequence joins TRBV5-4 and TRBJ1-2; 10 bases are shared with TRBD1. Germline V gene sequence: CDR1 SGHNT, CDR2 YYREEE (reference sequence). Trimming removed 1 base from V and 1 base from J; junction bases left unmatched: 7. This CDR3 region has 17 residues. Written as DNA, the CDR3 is TGTGCCAGCAGCTTGACTGGACAGGGGGAATATAACTATGGCTACACCTTC. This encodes CASSLTGQGEYNYGYTF.

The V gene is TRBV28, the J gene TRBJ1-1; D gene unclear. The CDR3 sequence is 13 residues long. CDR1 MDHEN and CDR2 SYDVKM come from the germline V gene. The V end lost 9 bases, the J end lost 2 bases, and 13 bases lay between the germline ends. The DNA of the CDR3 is TGTGCCAGTAGCGTGGGGTCTAACACTGAAGCTTTCTTT. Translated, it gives CASSVGSNTEAFF.

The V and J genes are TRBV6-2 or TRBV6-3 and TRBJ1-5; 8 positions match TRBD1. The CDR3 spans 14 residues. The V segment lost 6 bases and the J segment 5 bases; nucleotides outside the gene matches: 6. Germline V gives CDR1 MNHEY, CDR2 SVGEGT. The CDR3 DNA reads TGTGCCAGCAGCGAGGACAGGGTAGATCAGCCCCAGCATTTT. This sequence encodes CASSEDRVDQPQHF.

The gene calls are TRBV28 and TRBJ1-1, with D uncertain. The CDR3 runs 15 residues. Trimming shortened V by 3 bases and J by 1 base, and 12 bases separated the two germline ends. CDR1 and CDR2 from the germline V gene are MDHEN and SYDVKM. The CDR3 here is CASSFSDNRNTEAFF. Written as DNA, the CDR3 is TGTGCCAGCAGTTTTAGTGACAACCGGAACACTGAAGCTTTCTTT.

The DNA for the CDR3 is TGTGTCAGAAGCGGCCGGACTAGCCTGAACTACGAGCAGTACTTC. It is translated as CVRSGRTSLNYEQYF. The chain links TRBV7-5 to TRBJ2-7; the D call in the table, TRBD2, was not verified against the DNA. TRBV7-5 is a pseudogene locus. The length of the CDR3 is 15 residues.

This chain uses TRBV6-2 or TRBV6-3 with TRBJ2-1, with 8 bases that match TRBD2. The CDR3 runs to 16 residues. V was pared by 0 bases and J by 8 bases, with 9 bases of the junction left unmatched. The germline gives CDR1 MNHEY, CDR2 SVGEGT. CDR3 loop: CASSYSSGGRIDEQFF. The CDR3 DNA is TGTGCCAGCAGTTACTCCTCGGGGGGGCGCATTGATGAGCAGTTCTTC.

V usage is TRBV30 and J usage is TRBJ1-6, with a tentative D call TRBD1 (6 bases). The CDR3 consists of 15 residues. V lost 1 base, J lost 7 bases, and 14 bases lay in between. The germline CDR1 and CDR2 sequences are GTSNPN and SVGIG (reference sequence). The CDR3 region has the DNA TGTGCCTGGAGTGAGCAGGGACACCGGAATTCACCCCTCCACTTT. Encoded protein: CAWSEQGHRNSPLHF.

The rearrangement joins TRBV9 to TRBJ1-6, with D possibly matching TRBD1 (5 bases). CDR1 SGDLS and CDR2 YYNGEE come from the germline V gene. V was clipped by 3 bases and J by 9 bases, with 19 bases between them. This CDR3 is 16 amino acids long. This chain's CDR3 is CASSAMGGTWRSPLHF. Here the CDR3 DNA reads TGTGCCAGCAGCGCGATGGGGGGGACCTGGCGTTCACCCCTCCACTTT.

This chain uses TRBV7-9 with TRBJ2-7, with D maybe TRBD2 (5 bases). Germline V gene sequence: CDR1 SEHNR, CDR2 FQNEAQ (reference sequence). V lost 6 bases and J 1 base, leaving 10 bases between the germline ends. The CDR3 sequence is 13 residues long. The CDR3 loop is CASRLSGSYEQYF. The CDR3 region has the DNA TGTGCCAGCAGGTTGAGCGGTTCCTACGAGCAGTACTTC.

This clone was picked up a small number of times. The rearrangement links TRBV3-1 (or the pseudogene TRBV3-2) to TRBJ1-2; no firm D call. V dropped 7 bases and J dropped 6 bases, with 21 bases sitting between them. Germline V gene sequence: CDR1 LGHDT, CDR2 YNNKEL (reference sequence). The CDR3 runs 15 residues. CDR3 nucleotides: TGTGCCAGCACCATAACCGGGAACGACTTGAATGGCTACACCTTC. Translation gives CASTITGNDLNGYTF.

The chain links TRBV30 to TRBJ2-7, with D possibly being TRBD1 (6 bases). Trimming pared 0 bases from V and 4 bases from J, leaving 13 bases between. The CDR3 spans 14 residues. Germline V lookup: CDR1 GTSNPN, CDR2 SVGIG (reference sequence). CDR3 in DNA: TGTGCCTGGAGTGTAGGGGGTGGACTTTACGAGCAGTACTTC. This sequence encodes CAWSVGGGLYEQYF.

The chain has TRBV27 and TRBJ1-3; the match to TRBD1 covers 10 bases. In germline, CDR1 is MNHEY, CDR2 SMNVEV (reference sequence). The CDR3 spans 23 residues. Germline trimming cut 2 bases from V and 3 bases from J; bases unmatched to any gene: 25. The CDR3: CASSLRLRDRGFGGDFGGNTIYF. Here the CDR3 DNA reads TGTGCCAGCAGTTTAAGGCTCCGGGACAGGGGATTCGGAGGAGACTTCGGTGGAAACACCATATATTTT.